This paragraph covers one T cell receptor beta chain sequence. The data originate from a study of blood T cell repertoires in COVID-19. The overall study: Whether acute or convalescent, the COVID-19 samples came from the United States, Italy and Spain. Sources were T cells, B-cell-depleted T cells, or PBMCs; the material itself was cDNA or gDNA.

Study processing details: Estimation of nucleated cell counts was performed using reference gene primer amplification. The protocol was immunoSEQ multiplex PCR, while the TCRdb copy is restricted to in-frame clones and leaves out a portion. D and trimming come from the DNA, and the V and J calls and clone size come from that table. The sample contains around 260,000 clones, 75% to 90% of which appear only once. Germline V gene data show CDR1 as LGHNA and CDR2 as YSLEER. The ends were cut back, 2 bases at V and 7 bases at J, with 15 bases in the middle. CDR3 size: 15 residues. This sequence joins TRBV4-3 and TRBJ1-3; perhaps TRBD1 as D (6 bases). The receptor's source is a woman aged 40-49 years who had recovered from COVID-19. Input material: peripheral blood. CDR3 DNA sequence: TGCGCCAGCAGCCAAAGACGGGAGGGGGGGAACACCATATATTTT. Its protein product is CASSQRREGGNTIYF.